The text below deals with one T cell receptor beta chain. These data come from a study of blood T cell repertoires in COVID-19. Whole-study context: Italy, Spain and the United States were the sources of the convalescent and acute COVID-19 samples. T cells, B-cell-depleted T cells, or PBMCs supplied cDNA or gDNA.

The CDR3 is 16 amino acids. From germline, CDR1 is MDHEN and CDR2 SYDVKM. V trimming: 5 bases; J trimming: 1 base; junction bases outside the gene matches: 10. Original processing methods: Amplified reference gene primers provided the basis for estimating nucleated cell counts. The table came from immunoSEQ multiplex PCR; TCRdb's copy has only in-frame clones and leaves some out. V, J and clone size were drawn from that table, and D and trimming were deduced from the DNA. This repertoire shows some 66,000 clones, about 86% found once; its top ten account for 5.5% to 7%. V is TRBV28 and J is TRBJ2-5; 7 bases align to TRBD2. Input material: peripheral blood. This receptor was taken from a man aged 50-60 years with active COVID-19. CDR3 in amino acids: CASSPLTRGIQETQYF. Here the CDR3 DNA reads TGTGCCAGCAGTCCCCTGACGCGGGGGATCCAAGAGACCCAGTACTTC.